This is a list of T cell receptor beta chains from one sample in a study of cytomegalovirus exposure and HLA in healthy donors. TCRdb keeps only in-frame clones here, not all; method: immunoSEQ multiplex PCR. The sample lists just over 65,000 clones; around 97% were seen once. The sample comprised PBMCs. These receptors were obtained from a woman under 30 in good health and CMV-seropositive. CDR3s include the opening cysteine and the closing phenylalanine or tryptophan. A D gene is named only where the DNA matches it firmly. Clone size is given for some rows only: seen once, a few or many times, or a class if the clone is expanded.

V gene: TRBV13; D gene: TRBD2; clone size: .; J gene: TRBJ2-4; CDR3 protein: CASSSYSGRNIQYF; CDR3 DNA: TGTGCCAGCAGCTCCTATAGCGGGAGAAACATTCAGTACTTC
V gene: TRBV5-1; D gene: .; clone size: .; J gene: TRBJ2-5; CDR3 protein: CASSVNSGETQYF; CDR3 DNA: TGCGCCAGCAGCGTCAACAGCGGCGAGACCCAGTACTTC
V gene: TRBV5-8; D gene: .; clone size: .; J gene: TRBJ1-1; CDR3 protein: CASSPRIFSNTEAFF; CDR3 DNA: TGTGCCAGCAGCCCGAGGATATTCTCGAACACTGAAGCTTTCTTT
V gene: TRBV5-1; D gene: .; clone size: .; J gene: TRBJ2-7; CDR3 protein: CASSFTSEFYEQYF; CDR3 DNA: TGCGCCAGCAGCTTTACCAGCGAGTTCTACGAGCAGTACTTC
V gene: TRBV10-3; D gene: .; clone size: .; J gene: TRBJ1-4; CDR3 protein: CAISETVGTFSTNEKLFF; CDR3 DNA: TGTGCCATCAGTGAGACGGTAGGGACATTCTCAACTAATGAAAAACTGTTTTTT
V gene: TRBV28; D gene: TRBD2; clone size: .; J gene: TRBJ2-3; CDR3 protein: CASSSSGILDTQYF; CDR3 DNA: TGTGCCAGCAGTTCTAGCGGGATATTAGATACGCAGTATTTT
V gene: TRBV9; D gene: TRBD2; clone size: .; J gene: TRBJ2-1; CDR3 protein: CASQGLDGNEQFF; CDR3 DNA: TGTGCCAGCCAGGGACTAGATGGAAATGAGCAGTTCTTC
V gene: TRBV27; D gene: TRBD1; clone size: .; J gene: TRBJ1-5; CDR3 protein: CASSKDRGSNQPQHF; CDR3 DNA: TGTGCCAGCAGTAAGGACAGGGGTAGCAATCAGCCCCAGCATTTT
V gene: TRBV5-6; D gene: TRBD1; clone size: .; J gene: TRBJ1-2; CDR3 protein: CASSSIEGTGNGYTF; CDR3 DNA: TGTGCCAGCAGCTCGATTGAGGGGACAGGGAATGGCTACACCTTC
V gene: TRBV27; D gene: .; clone size: .; J gene: TRBJ2-1; CDR3 protein: CASSLSRLANSYNEQFF; CDR3 DNA: TGTGCCAGCAGTTTATCGCGGCTAGCGAACTCCTACAATGAGCAGTTCTTC
V gene: TRBV11-2; D gene: .; clone size: .; J gene: TRBJ1-2; CDR3 protein: CASSLRSRGADGYTF; CDR3 DNA: TGTGCCAGCAGCTTAAGGAGCAGGGGTGCAGATGGCTACACCTTC
V gene: TRBV27; D gene: .; clone size: .; J gene: TRBJ1-1; CDR3 protein: CASSLSSLSSEAFF; CDR3 DNA: TGTGCCAGCAGTTTATCGAGTCTGAGTTCTGAAGCTTTCTTT
V gene: TRBV30; D gene: .; clone size: .; J gene: TRBJ1-5; CDR3 protein: CAWSVPQGQPQHF; CDR3 DNA: TGTGCCTGGAGCGTTCCGCAGGGACAGCCCCAGCATTTT
V gene: TRBV6-5; D gene: .; clone size: .; J gene: TRBJ2-1; CDR3 protein: CASSYVGRHNEQFF; CDR3 DNA: TGTGCCAGCAGTTATGTTGGGAGGCACAATGAGCAGTTCTTC
V gene: TRBV7-9; D gene: .; clone size: .; J gene: TRBJ1-4; CDR3 protein: CASSLGGSEKLFF; CDR3 DNA: TGTGCCAGCAGCTTGGGAGGTAGTGAAAAACTGTTTTTT
V gene: TRBV18; D gene: .; clone size: .; J gene: TRBJ2-5; CDR3 protein: CASSPQTAGQGETQYF; CDR3 DNA: TGTGCCAGCTCACCTCAAACTGCGGGGCAGGGAGAGACCCAGTACTTC
V gene: TRBV25-1; D gene: .; clone size: once; J gene: TRBJ1-3; CDR3 protein: CASSEPGSGNTIYF; CDR3 DNA: TGTGCCAGCAGTGAACCCGGGTCTGGAAACACCATATATTTT
V gene: TRBV5-1; D gene: TRBD2; clone size: .; J gene: TRBJ2-3; CDR3 protein: CASSSTPLAGGGMGTQYF; CDR3 DNA: TGCGCCAGCAGCTCCACCCCACTAGCGGGAGGCGGTATGGGTACGCAGTATTTT